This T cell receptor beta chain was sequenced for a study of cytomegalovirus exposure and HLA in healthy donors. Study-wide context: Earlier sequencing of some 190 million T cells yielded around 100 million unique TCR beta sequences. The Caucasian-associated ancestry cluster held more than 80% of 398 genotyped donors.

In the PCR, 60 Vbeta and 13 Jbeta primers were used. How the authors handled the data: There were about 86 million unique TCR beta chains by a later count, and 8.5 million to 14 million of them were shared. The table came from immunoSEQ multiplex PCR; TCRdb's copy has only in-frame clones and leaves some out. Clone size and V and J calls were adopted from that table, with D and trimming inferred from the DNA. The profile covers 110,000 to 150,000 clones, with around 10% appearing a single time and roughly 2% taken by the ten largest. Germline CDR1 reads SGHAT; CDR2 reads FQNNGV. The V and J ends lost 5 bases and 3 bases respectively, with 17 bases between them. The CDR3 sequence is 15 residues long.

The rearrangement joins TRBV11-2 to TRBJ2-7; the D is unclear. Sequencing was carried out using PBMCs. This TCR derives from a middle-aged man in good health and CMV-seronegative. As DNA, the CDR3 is TGTGCCAGCAGCACCCAGTCCTCAGGCTTCTACGAGCAGTACTTC. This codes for CASSTQSSGFYEQYF.